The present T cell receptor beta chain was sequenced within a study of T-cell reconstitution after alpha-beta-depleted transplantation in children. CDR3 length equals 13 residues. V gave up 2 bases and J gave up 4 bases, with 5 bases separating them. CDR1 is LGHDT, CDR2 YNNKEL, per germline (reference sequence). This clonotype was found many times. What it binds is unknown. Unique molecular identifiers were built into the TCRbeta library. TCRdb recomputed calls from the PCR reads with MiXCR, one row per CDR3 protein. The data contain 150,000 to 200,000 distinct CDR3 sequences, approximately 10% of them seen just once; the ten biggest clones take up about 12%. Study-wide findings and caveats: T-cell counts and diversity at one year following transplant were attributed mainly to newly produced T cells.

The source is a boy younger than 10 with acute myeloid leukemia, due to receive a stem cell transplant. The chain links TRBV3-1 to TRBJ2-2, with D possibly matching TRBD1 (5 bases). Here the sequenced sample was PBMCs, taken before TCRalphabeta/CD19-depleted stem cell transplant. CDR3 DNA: TGTGCCAGCAGCCAAACAGGCACCGGGGAGCTGTTTTTT. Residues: CASSQTGTGELFF.